This T cell receptor (beta chain) was captured by sequencing in a study of early T cells in non-severe SARS-CoV-2 infection (TCRdb year 2021). A note on the overall study: Because TCR sequencing was done on bulk RNA from unsorted whole blood, the alpha and beta chains could not be paired.

Details on this clonotype: Its target antigen remains unknown. No much larger clonotype is one base removed from it; base qualities were not supplied.

The study was a case-control design nested within a healthcare worker cohort in London, UK, with weekly nasopharyngeal swab PCR tests and blood sampling. Healthcare workers were enrolled in the week of the UK lockdown, from 23 to 31 March 2020, and were followed every week for up to roughly 16 weeks. The library was produced with 5' RACE. Instrument used: NextSeq 500. In the TCR library protocol, unique molecular identifiers were attached to individual cDNA molecules to correct for PCR bias and sequencing error. Both TCR alpha and beta chains were sequenced, and tight co-correlation was observed between alpha and beta sequence abundances in each sample. The original pipeline was this. Decombinator V4 was used to annotate TCR sequences for V gene, J gene and CDR3. Expanded TCRs were defined as changing significantly between any two time points under a Poisson model with p below 0.0001. Abundances of TCRs were expressed as counts per million after normalisation to the total number of TCRs sequenced in each sample. MAIT TCRs were defined by TRAV1-2 paired with TRAJ12, TRAJ20 or TRAJ33, and iNKT TCRs by TRAV10 paired with TRAJ18. A search of VDJdb, accessed on 1 November 2021, was run for TCRs annotated to CMV, EBV and SARS-CoV-2, with TCRs annotated for multiple antigens excluded. Using fastp at Q25 and MiXCR, TCRdb reprocessed the public reads and kept productive beta chains. For every CDR3 protein sequence, its rows merge into one entry that carries the most common genes and DNA. TCRdb's processing, not the authors' own work, is the source of the V and J calls. The sample has 65,000 to 90,000 distinct CDR3 sequences on record, around 12% of them singletons. Of the sample, about 4.2% is held by the ten largest clones.

The research as a whole found: VDJdb matching was skewed toward anti-spike CD8 responses, so virus-specific expansions were likely underestimated and private and CD4 specificities were missed.

V is reduced by 0 bases and J by 0 bases, leaving a spacing of 14 bases between them. CDR1 and CDR2 (SGHAT, FQNNGV) derive from the germline V gene. Spanning cysteine to phenylalanine, the CDR3 consists of 18 amino acids. This entry keeps only the CDR3 DNA: 54 bases, framed from base 1. This clonotype was sampled from an adult who was a healthcare worker with PCR-confirmed SARS-CoV-2 infection or an uninfected control (not recorded which). The source material was whole blood. The sequence is built from TRBV11-2 and TRBJ2-2; no confident D gene assignment can be made. The CDR3 protein is CASSLDLVAWANTGELFF. The sequenced DNA is TGTGCCAGCAGCTTAGATTTGGTGGCGTGGGCGAACACCGGGGAGCTGTTTTTT.